The 20 T cell receptor beta chains listed next were all sequenced from one sample in a study of blood T cell repertoires in COVID-19. Generated by immunoSEQ multiplex PCR, the TCRdb table keeps only in-frame clones and is missing some. The table has around 170,000 clones, 80% to 85% seen once; the top ten hold less than 3%. Sequenced sample: peripheral blood. Receptors were obtained from a woman aged 60 to 75 with acute or convalescent COVID-19.

This clone was seen at least ten times. The rearrangement links TRBV5-4 to TRBJ1-6; 7 nucleotides agree with TRBD1. Germline values: CDR1 SGHNT, CDR2 YYREEE (reference sequence). CDR3 size: 15 residues. The trim removed 4 bases at V and 5 bases at J, leaving 6 bases unmatched. CDR3 sequence (DNA): TGTGCCAGCAGCCCTTGGACAGGCGATAATTCACCCCTCCACTTT. This translates into CASSPWTGDNSPLHF.

This rearrangement joins TRBV3-1 (or the pseudogene TRBV3-2) to TRBJ1-2; D gene uncertain. V was clipped by 2 bases and J by 4 bases, with 17 bases between them. The CDR3 consists of 16 residues. Germline V gives CDR1 LGHDT, CDR2 YNNKEL (reference sequence). CDR3 coding DNA: TGTGCCAGCAGCCAAAATCACCAGTCGCGGAGCTATGGCTACACCTTC. Protein sequence: CASSQNHQSRSYGYTF.

This chain uses TRBV4-3 with TRBJ1-4; maybe TRBD1 (5 bases). This CDR3 comprises 14 residues. CDR1 is LGHNA and CDR2 is YSLEER in the germline V gene. V lost 3 bases and J 8 bases, leaving 13 bases between the germline ends. CDR3 DNA sequence: TGCGCCAGCAGCCAGGAGCGGGGGAACGAAAAACTGTTTTTT. Translated, it gives CASSQERGNEKLFF.

The chain is built from TRBV30 and TRBJ1-5; 7 bases agree with TRBD1. Per germline, CDR1 GTSNPN and CDR2 SVGIG (reference sequence). The V and J ends lost 1 base and 0 bases, in that order; junction bases with no gene match: 3. The CDR3 runs to 15 residues. The CDR3 here is CAWSAGQYSNQPQHF. CDR3 DNA sequence: TGTGCCTGGAGTGCGGGACAGTATAGCAATCAGCCCCAGCATTTT.

The V gene is TRBV5-6, the J gene TRBJ1-2; a possible D gene is TRBD1 (6 bases). The CDR3 totals 14 residues. The germline V gene has CDR1 SGHDT and CDR2 YYEEEE. V lost 0 bases and J lost 0, with 6 bases in between. Written as DNA, the CDR3 is TGTGCCAGCAGCTTGGGACAGGCTAACTATGGCTACACCTTC. Translation: CASSLGQANYGYTF.

This clone was detected only a few times. The chain joins TRBV9 to TRBJ1-3; D is uncertain. The CDR3 has 17 amino acids. Deletions cut 4 bases from V and 0 bases from J, with 17 bases between. Per the germline V gene, CDR1 is SGDLS and CDR2 is YYNGEE. The CDR3 loop is CASSPPMDLSSGNTIYF. CDR3 bases: TGTGCCAGCAGCCCCCCCATGGACTTGAGCTCTGGAAACACCATATATTTT.

The chain employs TRBV14 and TRBJ1-2; D not certain. With 8 bases removed from V and 5 bases from J, the gap between germline ends came to 12 bases. Germline V gene sequence: CDR1 SGHDN, CDR2 FVKESK. CDR3 size: 12 residues. This chain's CDR3 is CASGASPYGYTF. The CDR3 coding sequence is TGTGCCAGCGGAGCCTCCCCTTATGGCTACACCTTC.

This clone was seen a handful of times. CDR3 amino acids: CASSGRRGAQETQYF. CDR3 coding DNA: TGTGCCAGCAGCGGACGCCGGGGGGCACAAGAGACCCAGTACTTC. The chain joins TRBV5-4 to TRBJ2-5; weak D call: TRBD2 (7 bases). V was pared by 4 bases and J by 2 bases, with 15 bases between. The CDR3 is 15 amino acids. Germline V lookup: CDR1 SGHNT, CDR2 YYREEE (reference sequence).

The V call is TRBV5-1, the J call TRBJ1-3; D is ambiguous. V lost 5 bases to trimming and J lost 7 bases, with 19 bases between them. Germline CDR1 and CDR2: SGHRS and YFSETQ. The CDR3 runs 15 residues. Here the CDR3 DNA reads TGCGCCAGCAGTCAGGCCGGGCAGGACTCGAACACCATATATTTT. Its translation: CASSQAGQDSNTIYF.

This chain joins TRBV6-5 and TRBJ1-5; TRBD1 aligns across 7 bases. CDR3 size: 15 residues. The germline V gene encodes CDR1 MNHEY and CDR2 SVGAGI. V shed 10 bases and J 4 bases; nucleotides not matched to a gene: 13. CDR3 bases: TGTGCCACACGGACGTTGACAGGGTTTAATCAGCCCCAGCATTTT. Translating it yields CATRTLTGFNQPQHF.

J is TRBJ2-7 and V is TRBV11-2; maybe TRBD1 (6 bases). The germline V gene encodes CDR1 SGHAT and CDR2 FQNNGV. This CDR3 region has 15 residues. Trimming removed 5 bases from V and 2 bases from J, with 16 bases in between. The CDR3 DNA follows: TGTGCCAGCAGCCCACCCGGGACACTCACCTACGAGCAGTACTTC. Amino acids: CASSPPGTLTYEQYF.

The chain recombines TRBV11-2 with TRBJ1-5, with 8 positions matching TRBD1. CDR1 SGHAT and CDR2 FQNNGV come from the germline V gene. Trimming at V came to 1 base and at J to 1 base, leaving 6 bases not matched to a gene. CDR3 size: 17 residues. The CDR3 bases are TGTGCCAGCAGCTTAGTTGGGAGGACAGGGAGCAATCAGCCCCAGCATTTT. Translation gives CASSLVGRTGSNQPQHF. The complete variable domain, with remaining parts taken from reference TRBV11-2 and TRBJ1-5, reads EAGVAQSPRYKIIEKRQSVAFWCNPISGHATLYWYQQILGQGPKLLIQFQNNGVVDDSQLPKDRFSAERLKGVDSTLKIQPAKLEDSAVYLCASSLVGRTGSNQPQHFGDGTRLSIL.

Points on this clone: Other DNA sequences within the sample encode an identical CDR3. The rearrangement joins TRBV18 to TRBJ1-5; TRBD1 matches 9 bases. J lost 4 bases, V lost 3 bases, and 1 base had no gene match. The CDR3 is 14 residues long. Germline CDR1 KGHSH, CDR2 LQKENI. CDR3 region: CASSPGQGNQPQHF. CDR3 bases: TGTGCCAGCTCACCGGGACAGGGAAATCAGCCCCAGCATTTT.

The chain joins TRBV7-6 to TRBJ1-1; D is ambiguous. The germline CDR1 and CDR2 sequences are SGHVS and FNYEAQ. The CDR3 covers 13 residues. Trimming cost V 1 base and J 2 bases, with 5 bases left between them. The CDR3 loop reads CASSLDSNTEAFF. DNA of the CDR3: TGTGCCAGCAGCTTAGACTCCAACACTGAAGCTTTCTTT.

The J gene is TRBJ2-5, the V gene TRBV27; 7 positions agree with TRBD2. Trimming at V came to 6 bases and at J to 1 base, leaving 11 bases not matched to a gene. This CDR3 spans 16 amino acids. Germline lookup yields CDR1 MNHEY and CDR2 SMNVEV (reference sequence). The CDR3, as DNA: TGTGCCAGCAGACGATCGGGCGGGGGATCCCAAGAGACCCAGTACTTC. Translated: CASRRSGGGSQETQYF.

This chain uses TRBV9 with TRBJ2-7; tentatively, D is TRBD2 (6 bases). Germline-derived CDR1 and CDR2 are SGDLS and YYNGEE. The CDR3 has 15 residues. V lost 4 bases, J lost 3 bases, and 17 bases lay in between. The CDR3 loop is CASSPTGSGFYEQYF. CDR3 in DNA: TGTGCCAGCAGCCCAACGGGGAGCGGGTTCTACGAGCAGTACTTC. Using reference TRBV9 and TRBJ2-7 for the parts outside the CDR3, the full variable domain is DSGVTQTPKHLITATGQRVTLRCSPRSGDLSVYWYQQSLDQGLQFLIQYYNGEERAKGNILERFSAQQFPDLHSELNLSSLELGDSALYFCASSPTGSGFYEQYFGPGTRLTVT.

The J gene is TRBJ1-2, the V gene TRBV5-1, with D possibly matching TRBD1 (5 bases). The V gene lost 4 bases and the J gene lost 7 bases, with 20 bases spanning the gap. The germline gives CDR1 SGHRS, CDR2 YFSETQ. CDR3 length: 15 residues. The CDR3 spells CASSPATSGGSGYTF. The CDR3 DNA follows: TGCGCCAGCAGCCCTGCGACGTCGGGGGGTTCTGGCTACACCTTC.

J is TRBJ2-5 and V is TRBV20-1; TRBD1 matches at 8 bases. Germline lookup yields CDR1 DFQATT and CDR2 SNEGSKA (reference sequence). The CDR3 is 13 residues long. Losses at the gene ends were 6 bases for V and 5 bases for J; bases not matched to a gene: 8. CDR3: CSASSGGGETQYF. CDR3 sequence (DNA): TGCAGTGCCAGTTCAGGGGGCGGGGAGACCCAGTACTTC.

This chain links TRBV9 with TRBJ1-1; D may be TRBD1 (6 bases). The length of the CDR3 is 17 residues. Germline CDR1 and CDR2: SGDLS and YYNGEE. Trimming stripped 4 bases from V and 1 base from J, with 20 bases between. CDR3 residues: CASSPRGGPMKNTEAFF. In DNA, the CDR3 is TGTGCCAGCAGCCCTCGAGGGGGACCGATGAAGAACACTGAAGCTTTCTTT.

The chain carries TRBV11-2 and TRBJ2-7, with a possible D match to TRBD1 (6 bases). Germline CDR1 and CDR2: SGHAT and FQNNGV. V dropped 5 bases and J dropped 4 bases, with 15 bases sitting between them. The CDR3 is made up of 14 amino acids. The CDR3 loop is CASSRGKGSYEQYF. Here the CDR3 DNA reads TGTGCCAGCAGCAGGGGGAAGGGGTCGTACGAGCAGTACTTC.